Described below is a single TCR beta chain sequence and its context. Its specificity is not known. This CDR3 region has 14 residues. The trim removed 7 bases at V and 5 bases at J, leaving 7 bases unmatched. CDR1 and CDR2 (germline): MNHEY, SMNVEV (reference sequence). People whose metastatic non-small-cell lung cancer was chemo-refractory got focal radiation along with CTLA-4 blockade by ipilimumab. The source of the sample is a study of radiotherapy plus CTLA-4 blockade in lung cancer. Study-wide results and limits: Reportedly, early blood T cell clone dynamics best predicted response, with interferon-beta.

Using immunoSEQ multiplex PCR, the repertoire was profiled, and TCRdb retains in-frame clones only, with some absent. The sample lists approximately 97,000 clones, about 83% seen once, with 0.65% to 0.9% in the top ten. The TCR sequence derives from a human donor with non-small cell lung cancer who had stable disease on radiotherapy plus ipilimumab. The J gene is TRBJ2-5, the V gene TRBV27, with TRBD1 matching over 10 bases. The sample consisted of peripheral blood, taken from a patient treated with radiotherapy plus ipilimumab. This chain's CDR3 is CASKPGQGQETQYF. The CDR3 bases are TGTGCCAGCAAGCCGGGACAGGGGCAGGAGACCCAGTACTTC.